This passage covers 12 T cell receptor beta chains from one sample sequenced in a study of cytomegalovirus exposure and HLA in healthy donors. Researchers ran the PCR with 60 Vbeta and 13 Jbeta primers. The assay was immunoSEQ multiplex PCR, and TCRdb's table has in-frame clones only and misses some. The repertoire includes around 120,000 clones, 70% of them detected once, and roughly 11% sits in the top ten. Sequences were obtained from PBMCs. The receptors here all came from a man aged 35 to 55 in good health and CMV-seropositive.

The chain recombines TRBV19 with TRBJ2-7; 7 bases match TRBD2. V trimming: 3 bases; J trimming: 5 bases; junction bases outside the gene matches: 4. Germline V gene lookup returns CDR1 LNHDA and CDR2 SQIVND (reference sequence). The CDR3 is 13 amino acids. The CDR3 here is CASSMSGRDEQYF. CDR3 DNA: TGTGCCAGTAGTATGTCAGGGAGGGACGAGCAGTACTTC.

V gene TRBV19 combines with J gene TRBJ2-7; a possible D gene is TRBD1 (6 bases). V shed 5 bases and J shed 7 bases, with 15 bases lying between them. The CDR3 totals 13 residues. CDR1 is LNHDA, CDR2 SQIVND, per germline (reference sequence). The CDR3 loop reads CASSSTGAREQYV. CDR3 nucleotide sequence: TGTGCCAGTAGTTCGACAGGAGCTCGTGAGCAGTACGTC.

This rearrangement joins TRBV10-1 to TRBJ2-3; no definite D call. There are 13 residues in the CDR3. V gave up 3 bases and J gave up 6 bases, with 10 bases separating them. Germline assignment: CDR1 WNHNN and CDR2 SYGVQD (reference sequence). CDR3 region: CASSDRPRDTQYF. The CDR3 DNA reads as TGCGCCAGCAGTGACAGGCCCAGGGATACGCAGTATTTT.

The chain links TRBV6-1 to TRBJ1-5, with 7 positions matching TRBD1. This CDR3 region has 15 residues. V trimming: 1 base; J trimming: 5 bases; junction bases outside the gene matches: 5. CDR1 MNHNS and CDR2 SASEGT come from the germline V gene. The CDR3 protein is CASSEGVGGHQPQHF. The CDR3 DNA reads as TGTGCCAGCAGTGAAGGCGTAGGGGGCCATCAGCCCCAGCATTTT.

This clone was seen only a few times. In nucleotides, the CDR3 is TGTGCCAGCAGCGTCGGTACTCAGGGAAACAATGAAAAACTGTTTTTT. It codes for CASSVGTQGNNEKLFF. The chain recombines TRBV9 with TRBJ1-4; weak D call: TRBD1 (5 bases). The V and J ends lost 2 bases and 5 bases respectively, with 16 bases between them. This CDR3 spans 16 amino acids. Germline CDR1 SGDLS, CDR2 YYNGEE.

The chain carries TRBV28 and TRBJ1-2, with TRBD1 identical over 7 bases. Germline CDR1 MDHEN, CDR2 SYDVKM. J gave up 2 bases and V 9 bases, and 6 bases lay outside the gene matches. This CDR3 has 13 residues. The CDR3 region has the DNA TGTGCCAGTGCCGAGGGGGCGAACTATGGCTACACCTTC. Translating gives CASAEGANYGYTF.

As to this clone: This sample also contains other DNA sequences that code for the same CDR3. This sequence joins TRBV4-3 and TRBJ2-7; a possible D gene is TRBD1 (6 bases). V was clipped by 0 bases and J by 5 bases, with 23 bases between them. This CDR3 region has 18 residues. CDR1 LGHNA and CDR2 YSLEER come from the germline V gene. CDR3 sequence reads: CASSQDRYLTGGRNEQYF. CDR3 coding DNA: TGCGCCAGCAGCCAAGATCGGTATTTGACAGGAGGCAGGAACGAGCAGTACTTC.

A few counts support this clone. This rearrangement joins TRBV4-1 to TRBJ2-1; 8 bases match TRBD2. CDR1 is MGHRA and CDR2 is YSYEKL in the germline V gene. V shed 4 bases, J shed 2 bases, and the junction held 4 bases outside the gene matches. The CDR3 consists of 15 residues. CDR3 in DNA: TGCGCCAGCAGCCCCCGACTAGCGACCTACAATGAGCAGTTCTTC. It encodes CASSPRLATYNEQFF.

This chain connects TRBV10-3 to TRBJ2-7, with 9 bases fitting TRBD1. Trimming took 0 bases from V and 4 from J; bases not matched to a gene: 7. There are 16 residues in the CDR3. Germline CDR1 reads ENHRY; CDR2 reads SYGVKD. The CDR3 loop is CAISESPGQGGYEQYF. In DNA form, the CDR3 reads TGTGCCATCAGTGAGTCGCCGGGACAGGGAGGGTACGAGCAGTACTTC.

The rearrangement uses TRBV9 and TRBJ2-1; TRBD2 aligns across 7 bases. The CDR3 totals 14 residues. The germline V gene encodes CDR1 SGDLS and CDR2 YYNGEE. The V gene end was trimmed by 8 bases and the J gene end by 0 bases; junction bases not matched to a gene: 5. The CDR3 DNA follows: TGTGCCAGTGAGAGGACTAGCTCCTACAATGAGCAGTTCTTC. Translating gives CASERTSSYNEQFF.

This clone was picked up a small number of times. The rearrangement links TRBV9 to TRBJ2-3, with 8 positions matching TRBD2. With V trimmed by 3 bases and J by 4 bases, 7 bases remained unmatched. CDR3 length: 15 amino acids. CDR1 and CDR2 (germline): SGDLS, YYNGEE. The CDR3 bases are TGTGCCAGCAGCGAAAAGGTAGCGGGATCAGATACGCAGTATTTT. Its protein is CASSEKVAGSDTQYF.

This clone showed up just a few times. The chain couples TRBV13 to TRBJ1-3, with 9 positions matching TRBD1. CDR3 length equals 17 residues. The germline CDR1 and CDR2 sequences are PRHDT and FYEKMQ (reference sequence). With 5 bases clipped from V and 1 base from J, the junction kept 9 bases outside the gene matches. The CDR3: CASSLRTGETSGNTIYF. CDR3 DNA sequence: TGTGCCAGCAGCCTACGGACAGGGGAGACTTCTGGAAACACCATATATTTT.